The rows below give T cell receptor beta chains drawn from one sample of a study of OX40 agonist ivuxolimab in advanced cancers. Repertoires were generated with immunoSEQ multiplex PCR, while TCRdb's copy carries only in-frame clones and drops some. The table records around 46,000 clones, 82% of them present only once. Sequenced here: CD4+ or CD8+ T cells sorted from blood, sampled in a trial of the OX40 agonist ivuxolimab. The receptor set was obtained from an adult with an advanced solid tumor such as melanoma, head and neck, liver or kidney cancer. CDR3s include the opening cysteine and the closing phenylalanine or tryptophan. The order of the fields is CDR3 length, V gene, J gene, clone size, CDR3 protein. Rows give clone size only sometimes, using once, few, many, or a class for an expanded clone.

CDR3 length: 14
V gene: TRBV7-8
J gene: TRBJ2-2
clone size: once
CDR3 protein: CASSLASRTGELFF

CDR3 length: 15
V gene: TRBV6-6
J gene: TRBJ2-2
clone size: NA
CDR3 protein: CASSYPTGITGELFF

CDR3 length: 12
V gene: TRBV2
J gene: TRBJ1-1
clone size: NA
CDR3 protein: CASSEKGTEAFF

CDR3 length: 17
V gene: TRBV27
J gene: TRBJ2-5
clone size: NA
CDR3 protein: CASSRAPRQGQGRTQYF

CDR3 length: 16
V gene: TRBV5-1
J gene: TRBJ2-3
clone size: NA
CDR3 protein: CASSLGSTVGTDTQYF

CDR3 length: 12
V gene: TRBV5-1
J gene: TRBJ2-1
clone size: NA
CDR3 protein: CASSTTGREKFF

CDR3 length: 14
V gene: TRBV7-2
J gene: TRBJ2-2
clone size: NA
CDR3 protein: CASSQGRGTGELFF

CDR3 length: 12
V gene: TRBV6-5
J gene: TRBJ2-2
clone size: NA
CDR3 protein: CAIRQGTGELFF

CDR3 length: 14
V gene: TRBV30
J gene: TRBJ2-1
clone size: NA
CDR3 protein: CAWSRGGVNNEQFF

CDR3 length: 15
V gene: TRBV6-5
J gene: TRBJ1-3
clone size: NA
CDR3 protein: CASSYSGGIGNTIYF

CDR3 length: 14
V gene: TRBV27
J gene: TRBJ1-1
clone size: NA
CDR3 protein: CASSGRFNTVEAFF

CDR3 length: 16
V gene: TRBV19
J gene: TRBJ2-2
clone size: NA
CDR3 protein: CASSISHRANTGELFF

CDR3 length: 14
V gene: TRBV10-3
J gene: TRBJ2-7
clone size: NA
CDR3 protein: CAISESTRAYEQYF

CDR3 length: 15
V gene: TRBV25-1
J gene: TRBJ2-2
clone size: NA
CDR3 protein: CASTQGGKSTGELFF

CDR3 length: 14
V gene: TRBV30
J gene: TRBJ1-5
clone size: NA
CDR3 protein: CAWARGGGNQPQHF

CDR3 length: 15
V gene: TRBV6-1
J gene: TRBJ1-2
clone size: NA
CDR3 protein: CASSEIGTVLSGYTF

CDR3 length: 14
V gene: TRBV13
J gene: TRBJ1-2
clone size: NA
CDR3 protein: CASSFRTGGYGYTF

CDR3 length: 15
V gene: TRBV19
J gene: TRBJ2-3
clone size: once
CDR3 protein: CASSKASGVTDTQYF